The 5 T cell receptor beta chains below come from one sample, sequenced in a study of graft-versus-host responses after intestinal transplantation. For these TCRs, the target antigens are not known. Profiling relied on immunoSEQ multiplex PCR, and the TCRdb table lists in-frame clones only, not all of them. The table lists approximately 120,000 clones, over 85% of them singletons. This specimen was unstimulated CD4+ T cells sorted from spleen or lymph node cells, taken before intestinal transplant. These receptors all come from a human donor who received an intestinal transplant.

The chain employs TRBV5-1 and TRBJ2-7; D perhaps matches TRBD2 (5 bases). The CDR3 runs 14 residues. Germline CDR1 reads SGHRS; CDR2 reads YFSETQ. V gave up 0 bases and J gave up 4 bases, with 11 bases separating them. CDR3 DNA: TGCGCCAGCAGCTTGGATGGACTGTCGTACGAGCAGTACTTC. This sequence encodes CASSLDGLSYEQYF. The full variable domain, with the rest looked up from reference TRBV5-1 and TRBJ2-7, is KAGVTQTPRYLIKTRGQQVTLSCSPISGHRSVSWYQQTPGQGLQFLFEYFSETQRNKGNFPGRFSGRQFSNSRSEMNVSTLELGDSALYLCASSLDGLSYEQYFGPGTRLTVT.

Details on this clone: One junction end does not reproduce the germline sequence, and a read error may be involved. V is TRBV7-2 and J is TRBJ2-3; 11 nucleotides line up with TRBD2. Germline-derived CDR1 and CDR2 are SGHTA and FQGNSA. The CDR3 has 15 residues. The CDR3 sequence is CASSIAGLAADTQYF. The CDR3 DNA reads TGTGCCAGCAGCATAGCGGGACTAGCGGCAGATACGCAGTATTTT.

This chain links TRBV7-9 with TRBJ2-2; TRBD1 aligns across 7 bases. The CDR3 is 15 residues long. J gave up 1 base and V 3 bases, and 2 bases lay outside the gene matches. Per germline, CDR1 SEHNR and CDR2 FQNEAQ (reference sequence). The CDR3 nucleotides read TGTGCCAGCAGCTTCTGGACAGGGAACACCGGGGAGCTGTTTTTT. Translating it yields CASSFWTGNTGELFF.

The V and J genes are TRBV15 and TRBJ2-7, with D maybe TRBD2 (6 bases). The CDR3 loop spans 17 amino acids. Germline CDR1 reads LNHNV; CDR2 reads YYDKDF (reference sequence). With 1 base removed from V and 0 bases from J, the gap between germline ends came to 16 bases. The CDR3 bases are TGTGCCACCAGCAGAGCGGCGGCTCCGGGGGTCTCCTACGAGCAGTACTTC. It yields the protein CATSRAAAPGVSYEQYF.

The rearrangement joins TRBV9 to TRBJ1-6; D perhaps matches TRBD1 (5 bases). Germline V gives CDR1 SGDLS, CDR2 YYNGEE. The length of the CDR3 is 15 residues. The ends were cut back, 1 base at V and 4 bases at J, with 9 bases in the middle. The CDR3 here is CASSVLGVYNSPLHF. CDR3 sequence (DNA): TGTGCCAGCAGCGTATTGGGGGTTTATAATTCACCCCTCCACTTT. Together with reference TRBV9 and TRBJ1-6, the CDR3 gives the full variable domain: DSGVTQTPKHLITATGQRVTLRCSPRSGDLSVYWYQQSLDQGLQFLIQYYNGEERAKGNILERFSAQQFPDLHSELNLSSLELGDSALYFCASSVLGVYNSPLHFGNGTRLTVT.